The entry below gives a single T cell receptor (beta chain) sequence along with its context. The CDR3 runs to 14 residues. V was clipped by 10 bases and J by 1 base; unmatched bases: 7. The V gene's germline CDR1 is ENHRY and CDR2 SYGVKD. The sample originates from a study of blood T cell repertoires in COVID-19. Turning to the study itself: Sources were T cells, B-cell-depleted T cells, or PBMCs; the material itself was cDNA or gDNA.

TCRdb keeps only in-frame clones here, not all; method: immunoSEQ multiplex PCR. The table has about 190,000 clones, under 85% seen once; the top ten hold around 6.5%. The TCR sequence derives from a woman aged 40 to 50 with acute or convalescent COVID-19. The sequencing input was peripheral blood. The chain has TRBV10-3 and TRBJ1-1, with 9 bases identical to TRBD1. CDR3 protein: CATRGTGTNTEAFF. In DNA, the CDR3 is TGTGCCACACGCGGGACAGGGACGAACACTGAAGCTTTCTTT.